Below, one TCR beta chain is given with its context. This clonotype was detected a few times. It lacks a known antigen. Per-base qualities were not stored, and no clone one base away is much larger. Via the germline V gene (reference sequence), CDR1 is LGHDT and CDR2 YNNKEL. Taken from cysteine to phenylalanine, the CDR3 has 12 residues. The retained sequence is limited to the CDR3, 36 bases, with the frame set at the first base. Trimming takes 3 bases from V and 4 bases from J, and the germline ends sit 7 bases apart. This specimen belongs to a study of blood T cells in healthy people across ages (dated by TCRdb to 2014 to 2015). Regarding the study in general: Template switching captured roughly one uniquely barcoded TCR beta cDNA molecule per two T cells in model experiments. To track age-related changes in TCR beta repertoire diversity, the study relied on deep sequencing normalized with unique cDNA molecular identifiers. The donors were split into four age groups: young (average around 15 years), middle-aged (about 40), aged (over 55) and long-lived (approximately 89). For two donors (one aged 18 to 30 and one aged 80 or older), the study analyzed two additional independent replicas of 1 million unique cDNA reads from the same blood draw. Beyond this particular receptor, the publication reports: Estimates of total diversity based on one million sequenced T cells were regarded as lower bounds and as underestimates. Because profiling used bulk unsorted PBMCs, naive and antigen-experienced compartments could not be compared conclusively. The long-lived group showed more naive CD4+ T cells, fewer expanded clones and increased TCR diversity than the aged group, suggesting age selection. Because donor CMV infection status was unknown, age-related changes in expanded clonotypes were potentially confounded. The percentage of naive T cells measured by flow cytometry correlated strongly with observed TCR beta diversity. Observed TCR beta diversity per million T cells fell roughly linearly with age, and a significant reduction was already apparent by age about 38.

Libraries were prepared through 5' RACE. This sample was sequenced with an Illumina HiSeq 2500. A second PCR of 7 to 11 cycles was performed with a sample-barcoded 5' primer and a J-beta primer mix. Each TCR beta cDNA molecule received a unique molecular identifier from a template-switch 5' adaptor carrying 12 random nucleotides. At least 2.5 million CDR3-containing paired-end reads were obtained from each sample. First-strand cDNA was synthesized from all RNA with the Mint cDNA synthesis kit, primed by a TRBC-specific oligonucleotide. Following uracil-DNA glycosylase treatment, all cDNA underwent a first 18-cycle PCR with the universal primers M1SS and BC2_uni_R. The authors processed their data as follows. For normalization, 1 million high-quality reads were randomly selected from each sample, with every read carrying a distinct molecular identifier. Instead of being binned into consensus sequences, reads with shared molecular identifiers were discarded. MiTCR, set to a Q25 quality threshold and the strictest error-elimination algorithm, was used for CDR3 identification, clonotype clustering and error correction. A nonparametric unseen species model with Euler transformation was used to estimate a lower bound on total TCR beta diversity. The public reads were reanalyzed by TCRdb: fastp trimming at Q25, MiXCR alignment, in-frame beta chains only. Each CDR3 protein appears once, grouped with its most common genes and DNA. TCRdb, not the authors, supplied the V and J calls. Counted in this sample were more than 500,000 distinct CDR3 sequences; about 27% of them appeared once. The ten most abundant clones make up approximately 3.3% of the sample.

Donors were 40 or so systemically healthy Caucasian individuals from Russia aged roughly 6 to 100 years. Around 10 milliliters of peripheral blood were collected from each donor into EDTA-treated Vacutainer tubes. PBMCs were isolated by Ficoll-Paque density-gradient centrifugation, with at least 6 million obtained per sample. Trizol reagent was used to extract total RNA from the PBMCs, yielding at least 5 micrograms per sample. For every donor, flow cytometry on a PBMC aliquot measured the percentage of naive CD45RAhigh/CD27high T cells. The same data also went into a second study, on T cells of mothers and their children. The second publication reports: The donors were nine systemically healthy Caucasian individuals, made up of three mothers and their six children. cDNA synthesis consumed the entire amount of extracted RNA, loaded at around 1.5 ug RNA in each 15 ul reaction. In the second PCR, the M1S primer introduced both the sample barcodes and 2-4 random nucleotides. Over 8.5 million TCR beta CDR3 reads were obtained for each mother, and 2.5 million to 3.5 million reads were obtained for each child. Thymic selection shapes the output of TCR recombination in a similar way in related and unrelated pairs, and inherited differences have a minor effect. Related mother-child pairs always showed normalized repertoire overlap that was slightly higher than in unrelated mother-child pairs, though the difference was never significant. No persistent microchimeric T cell clones were found, with a detection sensitivity of approximately 100 clones per million clonotypes. In the study, deep NGS was used to compare the TCR beta repertoires of mothers and children, and features distinguishing related mother-child pairs from unrelated individuals were sought. The mean age was approximately 41 +/- 4 years for the mothers and about 12 +/- 4 years for the children. Libraries were sequenced on Illumina HiSeq 2000 with 100+100 nt paired-end reads after adapter ligation with NEBNext reagents. Mother and child libraries were prepared a month apart and sequenced in separate runs to prevent cross-contamination. For each donor, somewhere between about 450,000 and 2,000,000 distinct TCR beta clonotypes were identified. Naive TCR beta clonotypes were estimated from low-frequency clonotypes matched to each donor's FACS-determined naive share, without sorting.

The source of this sequence is a boy between 2 and 10 years old in good health. Sequencing was carried out using blood. The V gene is TRBV3-1 and the J gene is TRBJ2-7; the D gene remains uncertain. CDR3 reads: CASSQVDYEQYF. The sequenced DNA is TGTGCCAGCAGCCAGGTGGATTACGAGCAGTACTTC.